Listed here are 3 T cell receptor beta chains from one sample, sequenced in a study of graft-versus-host responses after intestinal transplantation. These receptors' antigens are unknown. Using immunoSEQ multiplex PCR, the repertoire was profiled, and TCRdb retains in-frame clones only, with some absent. The sample yields about 97,000 clones, 91% seen once. Sequencing used unstimulated CD4+ T cells sorted from spleen or lymph node cells, obtained before transplant. These receptors originate from a human donor who was the organ donor for an intestinal transplant.

The chain combines TRBV7-3 with TRBJ2-1; D may be TRBD2 (6 bases). Germline V gene sequence: CDR1 SGHTA, CDR2 FQGTGA. The CDR3 has 13 residues. Trimming took 5 bases from V and 6 from J, leaving 11 bases between them. The CDR3 region is CASSRTGGNEQFF. The CDR3 region has the DNA TGTGCCAGCAGCCGAACCGGGGGCAATGAGCAGTTCTTC.

The chain has TRBV5-1 and TRBJ1-1; the D is unclear. CDR1 is SGHRS and CDR2 is YFSETQ in the germline V gene. The V gene lost 1 base and the J gene lost 0 bases, with 7 bases spanning the gap. The CDR3 totals 14 residues. CDR3 bases: TGCGCCAGCAGCTTGCGGGGTATGAACACTGAAGCTTTCTTT. Amino acids: CASSLRGMNTEAFF. The variable domain in full, with the rest retrieved from reference TRBV5-1 and TRBJ1-1, is KAGVTQTPRYLIKTRGQQVTLSCSPISGHRSVSWYQQTPGQGLQFLFEYFSETQRNKGNFPGRFSGRQFSNSRSEMNVSTLELGDSALYLCASSLRGMNTEAFFGQGTRLTVV.

This chain joins TRBV2 and TRBJ2-1; D is ambiguous. V was shortened by 2 bases and J by 2 bases, with 7 bases between the two germline ends. Germline CDR1 and CDR2: SNHLY and FYNNEI. This CDR3 has 14 residues. This chain's CDR3 is CASSEMLPYNEQFF. DNA for the CDR3: TGTGCCAGCAGTGAAATGCTACCCTACAATGAGCAGTTCTTC. Filled out from reference TRBV2 and TRBJ2-1, the complete variable domain reads EPEVTQTPSHQVTQMGQEVILRCVPISNHLYFYWYRQILGQKVEFLVSFYNNEISEKSEIFDDQFSVERPDGSNFTLKIRSTKLEDSAMYFCASSEMLPYNEQFFGPGTRLTVL.